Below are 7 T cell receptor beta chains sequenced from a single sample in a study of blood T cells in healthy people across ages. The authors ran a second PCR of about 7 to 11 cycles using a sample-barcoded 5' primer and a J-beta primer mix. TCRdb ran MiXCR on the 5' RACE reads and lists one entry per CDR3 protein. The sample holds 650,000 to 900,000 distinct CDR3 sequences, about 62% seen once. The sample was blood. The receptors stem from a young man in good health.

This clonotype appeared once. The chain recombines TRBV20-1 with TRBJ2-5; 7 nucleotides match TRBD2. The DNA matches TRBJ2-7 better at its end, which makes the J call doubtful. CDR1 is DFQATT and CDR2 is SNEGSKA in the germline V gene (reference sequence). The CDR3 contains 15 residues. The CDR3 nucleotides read TGCAGTGCTAGAGATATGGAGACTAGCCGCTACGAGCAGTACTTC. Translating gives CSARDMETSRYEQYF.

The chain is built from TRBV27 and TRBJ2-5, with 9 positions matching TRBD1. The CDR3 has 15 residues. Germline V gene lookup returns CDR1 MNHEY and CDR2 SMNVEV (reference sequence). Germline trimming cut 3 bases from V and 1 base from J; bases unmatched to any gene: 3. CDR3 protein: CASSFGTGPQETQYF. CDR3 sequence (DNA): TGTGCCAGCAGTTTTGGGACAGGGCCCCAAGAGACCCAGTACTTC.

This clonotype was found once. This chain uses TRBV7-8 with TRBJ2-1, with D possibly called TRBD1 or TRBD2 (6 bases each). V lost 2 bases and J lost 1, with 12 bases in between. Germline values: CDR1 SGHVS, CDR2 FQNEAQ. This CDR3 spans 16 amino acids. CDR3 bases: TGTGCCAGCAGCTTATATCTAGGGGGGTCCTACAATGAGCAGTTCTTC. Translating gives CASSLYLGGSYNEQFF.

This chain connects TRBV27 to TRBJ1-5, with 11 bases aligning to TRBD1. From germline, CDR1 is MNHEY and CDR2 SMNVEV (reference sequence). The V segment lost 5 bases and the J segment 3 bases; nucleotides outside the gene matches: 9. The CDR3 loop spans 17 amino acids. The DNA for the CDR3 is TGTGCCAGCAGTCTTGGACAGGGGGCCCCCCTCAATCAGCCCCAGCATTTT. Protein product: CASSLGQGAPLNQPQHF.

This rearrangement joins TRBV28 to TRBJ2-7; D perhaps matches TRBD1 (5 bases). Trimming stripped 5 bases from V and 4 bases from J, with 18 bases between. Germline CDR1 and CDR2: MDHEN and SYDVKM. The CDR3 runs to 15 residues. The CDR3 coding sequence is TGTGCCAGCAGTGATGGACACCGTCTGCCTTACGAGCAGTACTTC. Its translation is CASSDGHRLPYEQYF.

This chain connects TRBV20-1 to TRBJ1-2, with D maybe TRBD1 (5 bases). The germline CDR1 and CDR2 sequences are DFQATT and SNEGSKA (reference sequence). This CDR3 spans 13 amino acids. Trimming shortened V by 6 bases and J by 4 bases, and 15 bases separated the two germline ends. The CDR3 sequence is CSALTVILYGYTF. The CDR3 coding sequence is TGCAGTGCGCTGACAGTGATACTCTATGGCTACACCTTC.

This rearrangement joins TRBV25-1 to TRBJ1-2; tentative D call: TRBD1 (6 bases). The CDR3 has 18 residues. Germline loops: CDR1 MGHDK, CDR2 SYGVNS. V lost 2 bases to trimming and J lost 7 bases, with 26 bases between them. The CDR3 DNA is TGTGCCAGCAGTGAAAGGGGAAAGGGGGGATCCGACATCCGTGGCTACACCTTC. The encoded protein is CASSERGKGGSDIRGYTF.